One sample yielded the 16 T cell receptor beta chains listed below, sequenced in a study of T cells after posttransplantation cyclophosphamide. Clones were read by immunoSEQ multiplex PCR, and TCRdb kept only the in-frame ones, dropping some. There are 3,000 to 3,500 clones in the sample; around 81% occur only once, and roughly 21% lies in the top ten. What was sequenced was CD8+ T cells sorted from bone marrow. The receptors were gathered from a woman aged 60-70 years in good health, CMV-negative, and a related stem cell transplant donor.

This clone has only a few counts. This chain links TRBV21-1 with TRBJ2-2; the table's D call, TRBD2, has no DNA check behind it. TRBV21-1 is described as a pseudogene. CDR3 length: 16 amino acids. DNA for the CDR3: TGTGCCAGCAGCTGGCGGGAGCCCCAGGGTGCCGGGGAGCTGTTTTTT. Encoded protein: CASSWREPQGAGELFF.

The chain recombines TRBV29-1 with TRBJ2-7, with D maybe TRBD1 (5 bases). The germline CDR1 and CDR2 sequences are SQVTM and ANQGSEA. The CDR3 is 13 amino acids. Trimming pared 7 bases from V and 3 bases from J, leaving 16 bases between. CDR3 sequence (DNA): TGCAGCGCACAATCTCTAGGGGACTACGAGCAGTACTTC. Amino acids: CSAQSLGDYEQYF.

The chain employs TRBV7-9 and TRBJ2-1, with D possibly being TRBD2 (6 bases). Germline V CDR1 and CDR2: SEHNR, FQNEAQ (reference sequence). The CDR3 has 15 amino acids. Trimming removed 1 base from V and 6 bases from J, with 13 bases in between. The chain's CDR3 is CASSLVAGPSNEQFF. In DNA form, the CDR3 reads TGTGCCAGCAGCTTAGTGGCGGGGCCGAGCAATGAGCAGTTCTTC.

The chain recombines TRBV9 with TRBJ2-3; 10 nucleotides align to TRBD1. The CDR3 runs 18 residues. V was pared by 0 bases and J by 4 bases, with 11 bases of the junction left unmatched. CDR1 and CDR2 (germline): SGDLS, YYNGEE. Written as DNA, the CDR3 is TGTGCCAGCAGCGTAGCGCCAGGGACAGGGGAATTCCCAGATACGCAGTATTTT. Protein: CASSVAPGTGEFPDTQYF.

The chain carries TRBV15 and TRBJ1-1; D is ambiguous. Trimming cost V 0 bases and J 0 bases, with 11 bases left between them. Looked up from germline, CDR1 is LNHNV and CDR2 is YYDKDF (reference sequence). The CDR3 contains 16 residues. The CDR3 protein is CATSREWGGMNTEAFF. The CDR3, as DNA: TGTGCCACCAGCAGAGAGTGGGGAGGGATGAACACTGAAGCTTTCTTT.

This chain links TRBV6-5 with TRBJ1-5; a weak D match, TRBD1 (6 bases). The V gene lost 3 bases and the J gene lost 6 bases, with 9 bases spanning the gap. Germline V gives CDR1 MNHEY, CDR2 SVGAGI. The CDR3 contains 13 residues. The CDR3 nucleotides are TGTGCCAGCAGTTATGGGGGCTTTCAGCCCCAGCATTTT. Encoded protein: CASSYGGFQPQHF.

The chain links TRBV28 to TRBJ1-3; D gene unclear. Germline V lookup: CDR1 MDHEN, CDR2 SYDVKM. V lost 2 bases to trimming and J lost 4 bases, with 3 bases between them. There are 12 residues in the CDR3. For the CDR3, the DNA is TGTGCCAGCAGTTTAGAGGGAAACACCATATATTTT. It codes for CASSLEGNTIYF.

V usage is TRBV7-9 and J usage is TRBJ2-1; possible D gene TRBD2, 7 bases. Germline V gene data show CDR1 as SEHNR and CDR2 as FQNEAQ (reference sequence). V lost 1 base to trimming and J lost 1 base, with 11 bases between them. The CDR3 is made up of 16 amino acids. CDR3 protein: CASSLVGRGSYNEQFF. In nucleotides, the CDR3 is TGTGCCAGCAGCTTAGTTGGGAGGGGGTCCTACAATGAGCAGTTCTTC.

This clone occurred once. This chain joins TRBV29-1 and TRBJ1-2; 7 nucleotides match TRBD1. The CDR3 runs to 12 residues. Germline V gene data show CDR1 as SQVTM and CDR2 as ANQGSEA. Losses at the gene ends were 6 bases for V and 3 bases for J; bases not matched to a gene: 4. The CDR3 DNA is TGCAGCGTCCCCGGGACAGACTATGGCTACACCTTC. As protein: CSVPGTDYGYTF.

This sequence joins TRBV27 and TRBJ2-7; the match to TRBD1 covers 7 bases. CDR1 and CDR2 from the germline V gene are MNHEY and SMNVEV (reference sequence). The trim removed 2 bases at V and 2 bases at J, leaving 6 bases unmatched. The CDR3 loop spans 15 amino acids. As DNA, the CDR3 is TGTGCCAGCAGTTTACGAGGGACAGCGGCCTACGAGCAGTACTTC. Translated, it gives CASSLRGTAAYEQYF.

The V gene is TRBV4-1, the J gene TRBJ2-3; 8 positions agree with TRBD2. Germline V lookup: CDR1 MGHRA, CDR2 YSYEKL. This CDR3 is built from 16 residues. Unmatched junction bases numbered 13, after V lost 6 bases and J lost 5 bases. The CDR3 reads CASREEAGRAGDTQYF. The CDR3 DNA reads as TGCGCCAGCAGGGAAGAGGCCGGGAGGGCCGGAGATACGCAGTATTTT.

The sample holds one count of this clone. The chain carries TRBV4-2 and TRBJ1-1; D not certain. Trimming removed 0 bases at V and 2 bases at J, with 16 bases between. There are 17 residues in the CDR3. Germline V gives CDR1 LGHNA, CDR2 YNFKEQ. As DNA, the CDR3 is TGTGCCAGCAGCCAAGATGAGAATTCGCATCCAAACACTGAAGCTTTCTTT. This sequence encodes CASSQDENSHPNTEAFF.

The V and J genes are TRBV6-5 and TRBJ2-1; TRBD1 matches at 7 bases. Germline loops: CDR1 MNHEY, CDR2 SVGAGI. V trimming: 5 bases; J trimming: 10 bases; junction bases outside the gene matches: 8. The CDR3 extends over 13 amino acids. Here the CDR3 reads CASSIWTGREQFF. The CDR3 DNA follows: TGTGCCAGCAGTATATGGACAGGTCGGGAGCAGTTCTTC.

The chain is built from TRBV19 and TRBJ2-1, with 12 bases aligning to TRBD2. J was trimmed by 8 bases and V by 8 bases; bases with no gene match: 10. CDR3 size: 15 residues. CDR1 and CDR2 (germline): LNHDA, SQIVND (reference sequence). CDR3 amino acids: CASQQTSGSFDEQFF. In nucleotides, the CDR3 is TGTGCCAGTCAGCAGACTAGCGGGAGTTTCGATGAGCAGTTCTTC.

In DNA form, the CDR3 reads TGTGCCAGCAGCTTAGACGGGTACCGGGAGTTCTTC. Translation: CASSLDGYREFF. The V gene is TRBV7-9, the J gene TRBJ2-1; D not resolved. Looked up from germline, CDR1 is SEHNR and CDR2 is FQNEAQ (reference sequence). V was pared by 1 base and J by 14 bases, with 12 bases between. CDR3 size: 12 residues.

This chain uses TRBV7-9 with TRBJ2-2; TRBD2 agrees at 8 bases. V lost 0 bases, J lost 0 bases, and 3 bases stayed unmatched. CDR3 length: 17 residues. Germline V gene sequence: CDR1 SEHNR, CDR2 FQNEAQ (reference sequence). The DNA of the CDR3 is TGTGCCAGCAGCTTAGCTGGGCGGGGGGCGAACACCGGGGAGCTGTTTTTT. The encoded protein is CASSLAGRGANTGELFF.